Below are 18 T cell receptor beta chains sequenced from a single sample in a study of T cell responses to AZD1222 COVID-19 vaccine. The assay was immunoSEQ multiplex PCR, and TCRdb's table has in-frame clones only and misses some. The sample holds 100,000 or so clones, less than 90% seen once. The material was peripheral blood, obtained on day 0 of AZD1222 vaccination. The receptor source for this set is an adult in good health.

V usage is TRBV5-1 and J usage is TRBJ2-5; 7 bases are shared with TRBD2. CDR1 SGHRS and CDR2 YFSETQ come from the germline V gene. This CDR3 spans 16 amino acids. With 0 bases clipped from V and 1 base from J, the junction kept 6 bases outside the gene matches. CDR3 in DNA: TGCGCCAGCAGCTTGGTCGGGGGAGGGATCCAAGAGACCCAGTACTTC. Translating gives CASSLVGGGIQETQYF.

J is TRBJ2-7 and V is TRBV9; 13 nucleotides align to TRBD2. With 6 bases clipped from V and 6 bases from J, the junction kept 3 bases outside the gene matches. There are 13 residues in the CDR3. Germline CDR1 reads SGDLS; CDR2 reads YYNGEE. CDR3 in amino acids: CASTGTSGIEQYF. The CDR3 nucleotides are TGTGCCAGCACCGGGACTAGCGGGATCGAGCAGTACTTC.

The chain uses TRBV4-1 and TRBJ1-1; 9 nucleotides match TRBD1. V was pared by 4 bases and J by 1 base, with 13 bases of the junction left unmatched. The CDR3 length is 18 residues. Germline V CDR1 and CDR2: MGHRA, YSYEKL. The CDR3 DNA is TGCGCCAGCAGCCCATTTCCGGGACAGGGACAGACGAACACTGAAGCTTTCTTT. Protein: CASSPFPGQGQTNTEAFF.

This sequence joins TRBV5-6 and TRBJ2-3, with 9 bases that match TRBD2. V lost 7 bases, J lost 0 bases, and 9 bases stayed unmatched. The length of the CDR3 is 16 residues. The germline V gene has CDR1 SGHDT and CDR2 YYEEEE. The CDR3 region is CASSAYSGSSTDTQYF. CDR3 coding DNA: TGTGCCAGCTCGGCTTATAGCGGGAGCAGCACAGATACGCAGTATTTT.

CDR3 nucleotide sequence: TGTGCCAGCAGCTACTCCGGGACAGGGATCTACAATGAGCAGTTCTTC. It codes for CASSYSGTGIYNEQFF. The chain recombines TRBV7-3 with TRBJ2-1; TRBD1 aligns across 9 bases. Looked up from germline, CDR1 is SGHTA and CDR2 is FQGTGA. This CDR3 contains 16 residues. J was trimmed by 3 bases and V by 4 bases; bases with no gene match: 7.

The chain is built from TRBV20-1 and TRBJ2-1; D ambiguous. V dropped 3 bases and J dropped 10 bases, with 19 bases sitting between them. The CDR3 sequence is 14 residues long. Germline loops: CDR1 DFQATT, CDR2 SNEGSKA (reference sequence). CDR3 DNA sequence: TGCAGTGCTAGTGAACCTCCGTTGGACCGGGAGCAGTTCTTC. Protein: CSASEPPLDREQFF.

The chain couples TRBV28 to TRBJ2-1; TRBD2 agrees at 7 bases. CDR1 and CDR2 from the germline V gene are MDHEN and SYDVKM. The CDR3 consists of 14 residues. V trimming: 8 bases; J trimming: 2 bases; junction bases outside the gene matches: 6. Here the CDR3 reads CASRLATTYNEQFF. The CDR3, as DNA: TGTGCCAGCCGACTAGCAACTACCTACAATGAGCAGTTCTTC.

The V call is TRBV7-2, the J call TRBJ1-6; D call uncertain. V lost 2 bases and J lost 9, with 14 bases in between. There are 15 residues in the CDR3. The germline gives CDR1 SGHTA, CDR2 FQGNSA. The CDR3 protein is CASSLRQTRISPLHF. CDR3 nucleotides: TGTGCCAGCAGCTTAAGGCAGACCCGTATTTCACCCCTCCACTTT.

The chain recombines TRBV3-1 (or the pseudogene TRBV3-2) with TRBJ1-2, with 8 positions matching TRBD1. Germline loops: CDR1 LGHDT, CDR2 YNNKEL (reference sequence). This CDR3 has 16 amino acids. The ends lost 0 bases at V and 5 bases at J; junction bases unmatched: 8. The CDR3 DNA follows: TGTGCCAGCAGCCAAGATTTGTCAGGGGGCGGGTATGGCTACACCTTC. This sequence encodes CASSQDLSGGGYGYTF.

This chain joins TRBV27 and TRBJ1-6, with D possibly being TRBD1 (6 bases). CDR3 length: 20 amino acids. Germline lookup yields CDR1 MNHEY and CDR2 SMNVEV (reference sequence). V dropped 0 bases and J dropped 0 bases, with 18 bases sitting between them. DNA of the CDR3: TGTGCCAGCAGTTTATCGGCCAGGGGCGTATGGAGCTCCTATAATTCACCCCTCCACTTT. Translating it yields CASSLSARGVWSSYNSPLHF.

This clone was found once. The CDR3 region has the DNA TGTGCCAGCAGCTTATATACGGACCCCTACGAGCAGTACTTC. Protein product: CASSLYTDPYEQYF. The chain couples TRBV7-9 to TRBJ2-7; D remains ambiguous. The CDR3 runs to 14 residues. Looked up from germline, CDR1 is SEHNR and CDR2 is FQNEAQ (reference sequence). The V gene lost 2 bases and the J gene lost 2 bases, with 10 bases spanning the gap.

This clone was counted once. This chain uses TRBV7-2 with TRBJ2-3; TRBD2 is a possible D gene (7 bases). CDR1 SGHTA and CDR2 FQGNSA come from the germline V gene. The CDR3 contains 16 residues. Trimming shortened V by 1 base and J by 4 bases, and 15 bases separated the two germline ends. This CDR3 reads CASSLVGGGNPDTQYF. Here the CDR3 DNA reads TGTGCCAGCAGCTTAGTTGGCGGGGGCAACCCAGATACGCAGTATTTT.

The V call is TRBV11-1, the J call TRBJ2-5; 10 nucleotides agree with TRBD1. Germline CDR1 is SGHAT and CDR2 is FQDESV (reference sequence). This CDR3 contains 13 residues. The V gene end was trimmed by 6 bases and the J gene end by 4 bases; junction bases not matched to a gene: 2. CDR3 in amino acids: CASSRDRGETQYF. DNA of the CDR3: TGTGCCAGCAGTCGGGACAGGGGAGAGACCCAGTACTTC.

V and J are TRBV10-3 and TRBJ1-2, with 8 bases lining up with TRBD1. Germline lookup yields CDR1 ENHRY and CDR2 SYGVKD. V shed 7 bases and J 2 bases; nucleotides not matched to a gene: 3. This CDR3 contains 13 residues. As DNA, the CDR3 is TGTGCCATCACCAGGGACAGGAACTATGGCTACACCTTC. This codes for CAITRDRNYGYTF.

The chain has TRBV14 and TRBJ1-1, with 8 bases lining up with TRBD1. This CDR3 comprises 17 residues. The germline CDR1 and CDR2 sequences are SGHDN and FVKESK. V lost 2 bases, J lost 2 bases, and 10 bases stayed unmatched. For the CDR3, the DNA is TGTGCCAGCAGCCAAAATACGGACAGGGACTCAAACACTGAAGCTTTCTTT. It yields the protein CASSQNTDRDSNTEAFF. Using reference TRBV14 and TRBJ1-1 for the parts outside the CDR3, the full variable domain is EAGVTQFPSHSVIEKGQTVTLRCDPISGHDNLYWYRRVMGKEIKFLLHFVKESKQDESGMPNNRFLAERTGGTYSTLKVQPAELEDSGVYFCASSQNTDRDSNTEAFFGQGTRLTVV.

The gene calls are TRBV1 and TRBJ2-7; the table's D call of TRBD1 was not tested on the DNA. TRBV1 represents a pseudogene. The CDR3 spans 17 residues. CDR3 sequence reads: CTSSQEAGQGPSYEQYF. CDR3 DNA: TGCACCAGCAGCCAAGAGGCCGGACAGGGTCCCTCCTACGAGCAGTACTTC.

This chain joins TRBV5-5 and TRBJ1-2; 10 positions agree with TRBD1. The V and J ends lost 5 bases and 3 bases, in that order; junction bases with no gene match: 10. The length of the CDR3 is 16 residues. CDR1 and CDR2 from the germline V gene are SGHKS and YYEKEE (reference sequence). DNA for the CDR3: TGTGCCAGCAGGCGTTCCGGGACAGGGGCACACTATGGCTACACCTTC. Translation gives CASRRSGTGAHYGYTF.

V gene TRBV7-6 combines with J gene TRBJ1-1; 11 bases align to TRBD1. The V gene end was trimmed by 4 bases and the J gene end by 4 bases; junction bases not matched to a gene: 8. The CDR3 totals 16 residues. Germline values: CDR1 SGHVS, CDR2 FNYEAQ. The CDR3 protein is CASSSGQGAVGTEAFF. DNA of the CDR3: TGTGCCAGCAGCTCAGGACAGGGGGCGGTCGGCACTGAAGCTTTCTTT.